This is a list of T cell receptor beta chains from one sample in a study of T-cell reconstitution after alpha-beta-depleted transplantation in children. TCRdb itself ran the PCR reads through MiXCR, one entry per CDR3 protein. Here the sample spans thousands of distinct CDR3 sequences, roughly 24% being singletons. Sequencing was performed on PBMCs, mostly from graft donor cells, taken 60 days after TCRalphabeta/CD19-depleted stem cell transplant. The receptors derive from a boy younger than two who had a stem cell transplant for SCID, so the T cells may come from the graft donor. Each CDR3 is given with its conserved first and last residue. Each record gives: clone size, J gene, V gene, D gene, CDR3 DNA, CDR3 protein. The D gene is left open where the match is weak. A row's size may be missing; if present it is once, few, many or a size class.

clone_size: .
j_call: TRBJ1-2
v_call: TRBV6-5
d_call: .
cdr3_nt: TGTGCCAGCAGTTACTCAAGGGACCACTATGGCTACACCTTC
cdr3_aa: CASSYSRDHYGYTF

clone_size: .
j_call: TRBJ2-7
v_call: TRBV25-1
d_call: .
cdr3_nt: TGTGCCAGCAGTGAATATACCACAGTAACGGGAGCGTACGAGCAGTACTTC
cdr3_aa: CASSEYTTVTGAYEQYF

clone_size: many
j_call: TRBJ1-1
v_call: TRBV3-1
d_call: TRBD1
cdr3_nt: TGTGCCAGCAGCGGACAGGCGATGAACACTGAAGCTTTCTTT
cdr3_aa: CASSGQAMNTEAFF

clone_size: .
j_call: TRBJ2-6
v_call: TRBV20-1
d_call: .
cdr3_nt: TGCAGTGCCGAGGGGGAAGTGGGGGCCAACGTCCTGACTTTC
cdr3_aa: CSAEGEVGANVLTF

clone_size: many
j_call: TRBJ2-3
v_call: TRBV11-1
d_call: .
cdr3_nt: TGTGCCAGCAGCCCCCCCCCGGAAGAACGCCAGCGGGCAGATACGCAGTATTTT
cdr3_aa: CASSPPPEERQRADTQYF

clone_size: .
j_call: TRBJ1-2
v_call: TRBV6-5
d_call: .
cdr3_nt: TGTGCCAGCAGGCAGGGACCGAGCTATGGCTACACCTTC
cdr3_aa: CASRQGPSYGYTF

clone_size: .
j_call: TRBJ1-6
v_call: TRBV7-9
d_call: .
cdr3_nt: TGTGCCAGCAGCTTATTGGGCAGATCTAATTCACCCCTCCACTTT
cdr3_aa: CASSLLGRSNSPLHF

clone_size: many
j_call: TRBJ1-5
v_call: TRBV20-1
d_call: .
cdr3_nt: TGCAGTGCTAGAGATGCGGGGTTTGCGTGGAGCAATCAGCCCCAGCATTTT
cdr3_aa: CSARDAGFAWSNQPQHF

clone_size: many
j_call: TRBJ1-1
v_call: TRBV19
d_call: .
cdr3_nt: TGTGCCAGTAGTTCGGTACAGGGATGGTACACTGAAGCTTTCTTT
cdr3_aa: CASSSVQGWYTEAFF

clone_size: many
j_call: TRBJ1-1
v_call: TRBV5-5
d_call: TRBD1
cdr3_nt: TGTGCCAGCAGCTGGAGGCACAGGGGGCTCGACACTGAAGCTTTCTTT
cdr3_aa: CASSWRHRGLDTEAFF

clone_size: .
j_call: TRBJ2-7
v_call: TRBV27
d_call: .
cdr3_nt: TGTGCCAGCAGCCGTGACAGGAACTCCTACGAGCAGTACTTC
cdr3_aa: CASSRDRNSYEQYF

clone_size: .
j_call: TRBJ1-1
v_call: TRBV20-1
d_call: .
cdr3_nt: TGCAGTTACTGCCGGTTAGGAGGGGCGGAGGCCACTGAAGCTTTCTTT
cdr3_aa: CSYCRLGGAEATEAFF

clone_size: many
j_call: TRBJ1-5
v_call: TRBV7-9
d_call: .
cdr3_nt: TGTGCCAGCAGCTTAGCGCGAGGGGTGGGGAACAATCAGCCCCAGCATTTT
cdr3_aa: CASSLARGVGNNQPQHF

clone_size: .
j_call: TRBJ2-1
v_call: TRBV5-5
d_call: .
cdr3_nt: TGTGCCAGCAGCTTGGGGGGGACTCCATACAATGAGCAGTTCTTC
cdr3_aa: CASSLGGTPYNEQFF

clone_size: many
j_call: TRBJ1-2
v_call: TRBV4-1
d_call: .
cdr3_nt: TGCGCCAGCAGCCAAGAATTGTACGGAGAGCTTTATGGCTACACCTTC
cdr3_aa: CASSQELYGELYGYTF

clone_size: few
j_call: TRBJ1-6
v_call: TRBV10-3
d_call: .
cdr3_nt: TGTGCCATCAGTGAGCAGGGGAGTAATTCACCCCTCCACTTT
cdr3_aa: CAISEQGSNSPLHF

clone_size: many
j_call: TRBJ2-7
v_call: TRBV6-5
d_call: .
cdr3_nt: TGTGCCAGCAGTCGGGCGGGGAGCTCCTACGAGCAGTACTTC
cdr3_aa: CASSRAGSSYEQYF

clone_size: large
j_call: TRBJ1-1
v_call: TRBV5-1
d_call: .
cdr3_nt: TGCGCCAGCGCGGACAGTCTCCTGAACACTGAAGCTTTCTTT
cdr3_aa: CASADSLLNTEAFF

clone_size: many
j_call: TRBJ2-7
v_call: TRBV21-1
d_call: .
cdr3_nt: TGTGCCACCCCCCCCTGGCTGTCCGACGAGCAGTACTTC
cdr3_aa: CATPPWLSDEQYF

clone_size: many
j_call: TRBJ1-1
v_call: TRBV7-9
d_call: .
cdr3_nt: TGTGCCAGCAGCTTAGCGTATGGGGGCCCTAACACTGAAGCTTTCTTT
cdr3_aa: CASSLAYGGPNTEAFF

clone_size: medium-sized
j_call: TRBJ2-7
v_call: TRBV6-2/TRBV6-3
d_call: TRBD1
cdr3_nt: TGTGCCAGTAACCGACAGGGGGCGCGGGAGCAGTACTTC
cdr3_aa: CASNRQGAREQYF

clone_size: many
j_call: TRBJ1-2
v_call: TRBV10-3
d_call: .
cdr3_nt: TGTGCCATCAGTAGACAGCTAGCTAACTATGGCTACACCTTC
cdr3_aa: CAISRQLANYGYTF

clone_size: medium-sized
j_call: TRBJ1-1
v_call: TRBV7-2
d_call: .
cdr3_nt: TGTGCCAGCAGCTTAGTGGCAGGCCCTAACACTGAAGCTTTCTTT
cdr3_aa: CASSLVAGPNTEAFF

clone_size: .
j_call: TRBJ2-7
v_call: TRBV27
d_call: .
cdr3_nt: TGTGCCAGCAGTCGAGACAGCCAAGGGCAGTACTTC
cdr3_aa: CASSRDSQGQYF

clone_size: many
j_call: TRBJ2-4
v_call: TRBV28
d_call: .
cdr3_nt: TGTGCCAGCAGTTTATCGGCCCTAGCCAAAAACATTCAGTACTTC
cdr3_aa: CASSLSALAKNIQYF

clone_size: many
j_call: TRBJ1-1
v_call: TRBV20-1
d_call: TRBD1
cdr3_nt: TGCAGTGCAATACAGGGGGACGCTGAAGCTTTCTTT
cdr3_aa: CSAIQGDAEAFF

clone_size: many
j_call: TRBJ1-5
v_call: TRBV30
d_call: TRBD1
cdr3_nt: TGTGCCTGGGGAATACAGGGGGCTAGGGGTCAGCCCCAGCATTTT
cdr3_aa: CAWGIQGARGQPQHF

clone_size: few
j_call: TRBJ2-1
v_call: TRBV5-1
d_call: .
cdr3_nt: TGCGCCAGCAGCTTGGGGTCCTACAATGAGCAGTTCTTC
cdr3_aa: CASSLGSYNEQFF

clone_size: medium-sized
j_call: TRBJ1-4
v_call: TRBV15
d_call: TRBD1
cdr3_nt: TGTGCCACCAGCGGGGGACAGGGAGGTGAAAAACTGTTTTTT
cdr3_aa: CATSGGQGGEKLFF

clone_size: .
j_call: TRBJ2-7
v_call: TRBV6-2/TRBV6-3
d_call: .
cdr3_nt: TGTGCCAGCAGCCAGGGACTTTCCTACGAGCAGTACTTC
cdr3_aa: CASSQGLSYEQYF

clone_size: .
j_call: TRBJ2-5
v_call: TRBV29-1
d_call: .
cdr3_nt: TGCAGCGGGGGGTCCCGGCAGGAGACCCAGTACTTC
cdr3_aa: CSGGSRQETQYF

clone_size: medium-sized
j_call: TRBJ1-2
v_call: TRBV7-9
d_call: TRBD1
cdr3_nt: TGTGCCAGCAGCTTACCCGGGACAGGTTATGGCTACACCTTC
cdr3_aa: CASSLPGTGYGYTF

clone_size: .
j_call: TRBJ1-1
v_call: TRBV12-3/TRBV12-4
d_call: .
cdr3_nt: TGTGCCAGCACCGTGGACAGTCTGGACACTGAAGCTTTCTTT
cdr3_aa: CASTVDSLDTEAFF

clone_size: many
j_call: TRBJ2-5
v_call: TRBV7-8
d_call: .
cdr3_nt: TGTGCCAGCAGCCCGAGACAGTTCCAAGAGACCCAGTACTTC
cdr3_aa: CASSPRQFQETQYF

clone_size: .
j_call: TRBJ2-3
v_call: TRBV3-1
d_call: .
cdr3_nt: TGTGCCAGCAGCTACAGGGAAATGGATACGCAGTATTTT
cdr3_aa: CASSYREMDTQYF

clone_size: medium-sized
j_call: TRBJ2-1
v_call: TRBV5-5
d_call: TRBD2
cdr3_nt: TGTGCCAGCAGCTCGGGGGGGTCAAACAATGAGCAGTTCTTC
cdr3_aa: CASSSGGSNNEQFF

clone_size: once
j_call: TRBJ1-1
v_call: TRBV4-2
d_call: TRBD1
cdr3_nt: TGTGCCAGCAGCCCACCTAGCCAACGGGACAGGGGTTTTGGCACTGAAGCTTTCTTT
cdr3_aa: CASSPPSQRDRGFGTEAFF

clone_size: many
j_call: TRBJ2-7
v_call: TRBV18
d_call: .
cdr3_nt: TGTGCCAGCTCACCACAGGGGACCTACGAGCAGTACTTC
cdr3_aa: CASSPQGTYEQYF

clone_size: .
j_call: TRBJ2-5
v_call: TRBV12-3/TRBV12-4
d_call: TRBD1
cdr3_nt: TGTGCCAGCAGTCGGGGACAGGGGCAAGAGACCCAGTACTTC
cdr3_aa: CASSRGQGQETQYF

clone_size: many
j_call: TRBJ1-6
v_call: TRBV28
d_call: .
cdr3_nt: TGTGCCAGCAGCCTTTCCCCGGGACATCGGAGCTCCTATAATTCACCCCTCCACTTT
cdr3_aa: CASSLSPGHRSSYNSPLHF

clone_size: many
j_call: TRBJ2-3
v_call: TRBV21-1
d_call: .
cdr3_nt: TGTGCCAGCGGCCACAGGGCTAGCACAGATACGCAGTATTTT
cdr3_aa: CASGHRASTDTQYF

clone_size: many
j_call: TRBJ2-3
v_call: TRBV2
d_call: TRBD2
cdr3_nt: TGTGCCAGCAAAGCGGGGGGGCTCGCGGCAGATACGCAGTATTTT
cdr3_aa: CASKAGGLAADTQYF